This TCR beta chain appears in the sequencing data of a study of T cell responses to AZD1222 COVID-19 vaccine. Broader study findings: Increases in Spike-specific TCR breadth and depth were seen after two AZD1222 doses. Most donors were white British and more were female, and clonal diversity was possibly underestimated. There were repertoire samples only from the period after the peak T cell response. Distributed over spike, vaccine-associated CD4 TCRs predominated at 160-218 and 743-854.

Concerning this clone itself: Its target is unknown.

Libraries were prepared by immunoSEQ multiplex PCR; TCRdb keeps only in-frame clonotypes and omits some of them. Among approximately 150,000 clones listed, roughly 90% were seen once. The CDR3 contains 16 residues. Germline V gene lookup returns CDR1 KGHDR and CDR2 SFDVKD. V shed 3 bases and J 5 bases; nucleotides not matched to a gene: 10. This TCR was recovered from an adult in good health. The source material was peripheral blood, sampled on day 0 of AZD1222 vaccination. The chain couples TRBV24-1 to TRBJ2-5; 8 nucleotides align to TRBD2. DNA of the CDR3: TGTGCCACCAGTGATCCGCGGGGACTAGGTTATGAGACCCAGTACTTC. It codes for CATSDPRGLGYETQYF.